The source of this T cell receptor (beta chain) is a study of T cell repertoires in cytomegalovirus infection. Across the whole study: Public TCR beta signatures were indicative of both CMV infection and a matching HLA type.

CDR1 is SEHNR, CDR2 FQNEAQ, per germline (reference sequence). There are 15 residues in the CDR3. V was cut by 5 bases and J by 5 bases, with 15 bases left in between. This clonotype was seen a single time. Its antigen is not known. TCRdb ran MiXCR on the reads and lists one entry per CDR3 protein. Of 550,000 to 850,000 distinct CDR3 sequences in the sample, around 32% are singletons; the top ten hold 18%. Findings and limits, study-wide: Dominating the ex vivo response were TCR beta clonotypes that were CMV-specific and HLA-C-restricted.

The material sequenced was cultured PBMCs, taken from culture after CMV antigen stimulation. This clonotype was obtained from a human donor in good health (CMV status not recorded). Some clones in this sample may be carry-over from other donors' samples. The rearrangement uses TRBV7-9 and TRBJ2-2; D is ambiguous. The CDR3 DNA reads TGTGCCAGCAGCACTAAAGTCACAAGTACCGGGGAGCTGTTTTTT. Translating gives CASSTKVTSTGELFF.